This T cell receptor (beta chain) was captured by sequencing in a study of post-analysis software for immune sequencing data. About the research overall: There were relapsing-remitting, secondary progressive and progressive-relapsing multiple sclerosis among the disease courses included. General study results and limits: A few TRBV segments (TRBV5-6, TRBV5-1 and TRBV20-1 among them) occurred more frequently in patients than in controls.

cDNA libraries of TCR beta carried unique molecular identifiers. T cells numbering about 0.9 to 11 million gave rise to 400,000 to 550,000 cDNA molecules. TCRdb re-called the PCR reads with MiXCR, one entry per CDR3 protein. The sample shows roughly 540,000 distinct CDR3 sequences, around a third of them seen only once. As to this clonotype: Its antigen is still unknown.

Trimming took 3 bases from V and 8 from J, leaving 5 bases between them. This CDR3 comprises 12 residues. The sequence was collected from a girl younger than 18 with multiple sclerosis. The material sequenced was blood. The rearrangement joins TRBV12-3 or TRBV12-4 to TRBJ1-6; D gene uncertain. CDR3 loop: CASSFSDSPLHF. As DNA, the CDR3 is TGTGCCAGCAGTTTTTCCGATTCACCCCTCCACTTT.